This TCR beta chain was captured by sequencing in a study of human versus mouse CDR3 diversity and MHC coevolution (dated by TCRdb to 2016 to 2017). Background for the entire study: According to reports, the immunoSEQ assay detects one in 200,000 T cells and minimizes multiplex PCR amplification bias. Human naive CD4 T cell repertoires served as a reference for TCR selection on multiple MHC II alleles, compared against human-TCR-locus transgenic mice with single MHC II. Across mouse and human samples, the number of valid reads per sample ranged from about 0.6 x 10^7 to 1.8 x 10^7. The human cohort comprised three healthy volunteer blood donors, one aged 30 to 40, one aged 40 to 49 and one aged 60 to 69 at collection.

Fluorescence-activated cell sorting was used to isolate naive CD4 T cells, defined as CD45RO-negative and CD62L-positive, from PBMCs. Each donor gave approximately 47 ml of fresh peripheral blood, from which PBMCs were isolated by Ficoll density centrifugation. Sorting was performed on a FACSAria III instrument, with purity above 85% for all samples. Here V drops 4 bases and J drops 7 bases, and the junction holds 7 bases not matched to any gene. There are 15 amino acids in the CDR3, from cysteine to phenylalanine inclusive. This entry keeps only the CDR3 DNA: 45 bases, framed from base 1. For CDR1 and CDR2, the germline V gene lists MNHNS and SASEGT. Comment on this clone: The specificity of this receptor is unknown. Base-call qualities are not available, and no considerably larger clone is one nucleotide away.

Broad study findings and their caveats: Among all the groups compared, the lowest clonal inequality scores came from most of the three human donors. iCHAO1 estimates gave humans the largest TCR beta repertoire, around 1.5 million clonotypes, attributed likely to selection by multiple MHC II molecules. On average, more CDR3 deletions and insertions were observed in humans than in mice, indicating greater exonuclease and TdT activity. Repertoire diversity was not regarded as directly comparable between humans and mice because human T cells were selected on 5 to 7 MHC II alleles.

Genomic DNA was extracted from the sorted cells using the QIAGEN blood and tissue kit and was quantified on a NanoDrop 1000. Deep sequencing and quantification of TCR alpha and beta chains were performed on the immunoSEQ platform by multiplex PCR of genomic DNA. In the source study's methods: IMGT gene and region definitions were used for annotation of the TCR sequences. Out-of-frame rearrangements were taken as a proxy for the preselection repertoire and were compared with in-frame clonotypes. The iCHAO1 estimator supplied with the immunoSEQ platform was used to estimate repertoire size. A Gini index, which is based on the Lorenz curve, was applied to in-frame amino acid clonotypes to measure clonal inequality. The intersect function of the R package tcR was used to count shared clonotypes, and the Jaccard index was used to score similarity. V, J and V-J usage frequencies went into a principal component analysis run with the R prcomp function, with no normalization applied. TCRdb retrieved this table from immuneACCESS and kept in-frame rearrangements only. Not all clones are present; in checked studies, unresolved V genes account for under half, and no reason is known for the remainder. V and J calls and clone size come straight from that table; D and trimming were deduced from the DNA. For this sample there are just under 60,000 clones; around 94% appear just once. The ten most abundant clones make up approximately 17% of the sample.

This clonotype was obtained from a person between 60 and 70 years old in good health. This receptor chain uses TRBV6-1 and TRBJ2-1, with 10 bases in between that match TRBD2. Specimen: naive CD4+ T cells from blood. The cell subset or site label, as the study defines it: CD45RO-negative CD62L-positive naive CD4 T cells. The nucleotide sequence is TGTGCCAGCAGTGTTACTAGCGGGACAAGGAATGAGCAGTTCTTC. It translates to CASSVTSGTRNEQFF.